Presented here are 5 T cell receptor beta chains from one specimen sequenced in a study of T cell responses to AZD1222 COVID-19 vaccine. Method: immunoSEQ multiplex PCR; TCRdb's copy keeps in-frame clones and lacks some. The profile shows roughly 120,000 clones, roughly 90% of them singletons. Specimen: peripheral blood, collected on day 0 of AZD1222 vaccination. These receptors were obtained from an adult in good health.

The J gene is TRBJ1-2, the V gene TRBV5-1; 8 bases match TRBD1. The CDR3 extends over 14 amino acids. V lost 0 bases to trimming and J lost 7 bases; unmatched junction nucleotides: 5. Germline V gives CDR1 SGHRS, CDR2 YFSETQ. This CDR3 reads CASSLDTQGGGYTF. In DNA form, the CDR3 reads TGCGCCAGCAGCTTGGATACACAGGGGGGTGGCTACACCTTC.

The chain employs TRBV18 and TRBJ1-1; D gene unclear. V was clipped by 0 bases and J by 2 bases, with 13 bases between them. The CDR3 sequence is 16 residues long. CDR1 KGHSH and CDR2 LQKENI come from the germline V gene. The CDR3 DNA reads TGTGCCAGCTCACCACCCGAGGCGGCGGGAAACACTGAAGCTTTCTTT. Protein product: CASSPPEAAGNTEAFF.

This chain connects TRBV27 to TRBJ2-3; 9 positions agree with TRBD1. The CDR3 extends over 17 amino acids. V shed 2 bases, J shed 6 bases, and the junction held 12 bases outside the gene matches. Germline V gene lookup returns CDR1 MNHEY and CDR2 SMNVEV (reference sequence). This CDR3 reads CASSLLPGQGIPDTQYF. The CDR3 DNA follows: TGTGCCAGCAGTTTACTACCGGGACAGGGTATTCCGGATACGCAGTATTTT.

The gene calls are TRBV7-3 and TRBJ2-1; 11 nucleotides agree with TRBD2. Losses at the gene ends were 5 bases for V and 4 bases for J; bases not matched to a gene: 4. The CDR3 spans 15 residues. Per the germline V gene, CDR1 is SGHTA and CDR2 is FQGTGA. The CDR3 protein is CASSELAGEYNEQFF. For the CDR3, the DNA is TGTGCCAGCAGCGAACTAGCGGGGGAGTACAATGAGCAGTTCTTC. The variable domain in full, completed from reference TRBV7-3 and TRBJ2-1, reads GAGVSQTPSNKVTEKGKYVELRCDPISGHTALYWYRQSLGQGPEFLIYFQGTGAADDSGLPNDRFFAVRPEGSVSTLKIQRTERGDSAVYLCASSELAGEYNEQFFGPGTRLTVL.

The chain recombines TRBV29-1 with TRBJ1-1; TRBD1 is a possible D gene (6 bases). Germline lookup yields CDR1 SQVTM and CDR2 ANQGSEA. V shed 7 bases and J shed 1 base, with 13 bases lying between them. There are 13 residues in the CDR3. CDR3 in amino acids: CSARAGANTEAFF. The CDR3 coding sequence is TGCAGCGCCCGGGCGGGGGCGAACACTGAAGCTTTCTTT.